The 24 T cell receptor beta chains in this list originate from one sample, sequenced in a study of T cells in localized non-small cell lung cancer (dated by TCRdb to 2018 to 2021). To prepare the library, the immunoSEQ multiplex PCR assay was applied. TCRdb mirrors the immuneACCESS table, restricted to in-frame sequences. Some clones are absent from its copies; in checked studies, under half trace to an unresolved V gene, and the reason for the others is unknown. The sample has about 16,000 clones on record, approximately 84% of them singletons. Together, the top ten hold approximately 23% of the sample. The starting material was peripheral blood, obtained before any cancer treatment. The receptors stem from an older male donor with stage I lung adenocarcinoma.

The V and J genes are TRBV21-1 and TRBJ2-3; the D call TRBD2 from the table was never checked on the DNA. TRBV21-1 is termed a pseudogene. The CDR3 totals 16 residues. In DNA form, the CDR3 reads TGTGCCAGCAGCAAGGTCATCTCGAAGGACTCCAGGACGCAGTATTTT. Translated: CASSKVISKDSRTQYF.

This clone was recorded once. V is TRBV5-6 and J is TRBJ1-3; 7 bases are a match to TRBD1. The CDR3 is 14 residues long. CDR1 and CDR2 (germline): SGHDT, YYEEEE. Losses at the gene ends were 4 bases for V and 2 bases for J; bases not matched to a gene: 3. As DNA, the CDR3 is TGTGCCAGCAGCACCAGGGGGGCTGGAAACACCATATATTTT. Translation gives CASSTRGAGNTIYF.

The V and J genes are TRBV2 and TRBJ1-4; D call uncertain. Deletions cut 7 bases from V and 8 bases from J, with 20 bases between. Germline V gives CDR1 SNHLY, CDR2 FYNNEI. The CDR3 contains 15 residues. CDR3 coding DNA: TGTGCCAGCACGGAAGGAGGAGCAAGAGGAGAAAAACTGTTTTTT. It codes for CASTEGGARGEKLFF.

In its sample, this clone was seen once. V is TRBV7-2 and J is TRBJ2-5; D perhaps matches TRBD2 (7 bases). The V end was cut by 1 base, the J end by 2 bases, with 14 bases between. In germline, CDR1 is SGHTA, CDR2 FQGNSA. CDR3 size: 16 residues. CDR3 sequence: CASSLVGGAGQETQYF. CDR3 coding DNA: TGTGCCAGCAGCTTAGTAGGGGGGGCGGGACAAGAGACCCAGTACTTC.

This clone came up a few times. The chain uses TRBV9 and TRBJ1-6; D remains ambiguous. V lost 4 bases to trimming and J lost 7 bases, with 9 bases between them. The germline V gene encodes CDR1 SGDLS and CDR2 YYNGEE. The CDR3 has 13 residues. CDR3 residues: CASSPTPNSPLHF. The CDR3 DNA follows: TGTGCCAGCAGCCCGACCCCAAATTCACCCCTCCACTTT.

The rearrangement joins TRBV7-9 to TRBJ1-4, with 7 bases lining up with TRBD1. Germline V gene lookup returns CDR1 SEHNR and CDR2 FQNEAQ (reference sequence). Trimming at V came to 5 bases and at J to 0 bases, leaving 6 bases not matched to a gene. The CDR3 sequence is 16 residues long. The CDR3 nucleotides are TGTGCCAGCAGCCTAAAAACAGGGGCAACTAATGAAAAACTGTTTTTT. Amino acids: CASSLKTGATNEKLFF.

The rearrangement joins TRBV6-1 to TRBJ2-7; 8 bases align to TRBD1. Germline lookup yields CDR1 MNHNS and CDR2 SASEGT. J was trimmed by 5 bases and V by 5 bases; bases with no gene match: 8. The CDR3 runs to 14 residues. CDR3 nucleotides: TGTGCCAGCAGTTTCGACAGGGGAATCAACGAGCAGTACTTC. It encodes CASSFDRGINEQYF.

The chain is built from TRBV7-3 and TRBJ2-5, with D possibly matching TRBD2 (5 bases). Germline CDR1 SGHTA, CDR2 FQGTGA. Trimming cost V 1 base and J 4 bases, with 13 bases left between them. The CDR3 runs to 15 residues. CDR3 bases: TGTGCCAGCAGCTTAAGGGCGGCCAGCGGAGAGACCCAGTACTTC. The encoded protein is CASSLRAASGETQYF.

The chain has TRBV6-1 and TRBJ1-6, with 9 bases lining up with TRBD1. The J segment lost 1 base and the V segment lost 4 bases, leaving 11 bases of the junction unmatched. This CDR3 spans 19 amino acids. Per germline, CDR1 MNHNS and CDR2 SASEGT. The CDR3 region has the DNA TGTGCCAGCAGTGTCTGGGGACAGGGTAGACTGTCCTATAATTCACCCCTCCACTTT. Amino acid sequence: CASSVWGQGRLSYNSPLHF.

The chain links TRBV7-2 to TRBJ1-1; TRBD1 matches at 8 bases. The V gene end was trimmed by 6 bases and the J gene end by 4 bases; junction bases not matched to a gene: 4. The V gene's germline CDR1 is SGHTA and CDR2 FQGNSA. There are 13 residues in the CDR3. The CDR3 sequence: CASSPGQGTEAFF. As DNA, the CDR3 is TGTGCCAGCAGTCCTGGACAGGGCACTGAAGCTTTCTTT.

This chain's CDR3 is CASSETRQGGGYTF. The CDR3 nucleotides read TGCGCCAGCAGTGAGACCCGACAGGGGGGAGGCTACACCTTC. This chain connects TRBV10-2 to TRBJ1-2, with 9 nucleotides matching TRBD1. Per germline, CDR1 WSHSY and CDR2 SAAADI. The V gene end was trimmed by 2 bases and the J gene end by 8 bases; junction bases not matched to a gene: 6. This CDR3 spans 14 amino acids.

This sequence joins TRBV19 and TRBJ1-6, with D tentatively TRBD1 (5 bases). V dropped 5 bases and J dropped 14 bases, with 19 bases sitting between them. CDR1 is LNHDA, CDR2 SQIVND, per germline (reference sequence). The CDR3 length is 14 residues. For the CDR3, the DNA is TGTGCCAGTAGTGCCGGGACCGGCCTTGTGTCCCTCCACTTT. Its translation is CASSAGTGLVSLHF.

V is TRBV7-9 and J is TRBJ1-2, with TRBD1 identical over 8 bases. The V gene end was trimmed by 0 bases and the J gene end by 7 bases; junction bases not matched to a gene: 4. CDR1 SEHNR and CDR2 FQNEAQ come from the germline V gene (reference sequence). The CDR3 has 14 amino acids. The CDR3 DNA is TGTGCCAGCAGCTTAGCGTGGACAGGGTCTGGCTACACCTTC. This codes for CASSLAWTGSGYTF.

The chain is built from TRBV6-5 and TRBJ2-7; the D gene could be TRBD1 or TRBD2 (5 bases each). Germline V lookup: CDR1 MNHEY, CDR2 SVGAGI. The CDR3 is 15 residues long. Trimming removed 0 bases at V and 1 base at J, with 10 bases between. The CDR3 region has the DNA TGTGCCAGCAGTTACTCGCTTGGGGGTTCCTACGAGCAGTACTTC. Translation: CASSYSLGGSYEQYF.

CDR3 loop: CASSVAGTGSEAQYF. CDR3 coding DNA: TGTGCCAGCAGCGTCGCCGGGACAGGGTCCGAGGCGCAGTACTTC. The chain joins TRBV9 to TRBJ2-7; 9 nucleotides match TRBD1. This CDR3 spans 15 amino acids. The germline CDR1 and CDR2 sequences are SGDLS and YYNGEE. The trim removed 2 bases at V and 9 bases at J, leaving 12 bases unmatched.

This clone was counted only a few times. CDR3 sequence: CASSLFQGDQPQHF. CDR3 nucleotides: TGTGCCAGCAGTCTCTTCCAGGGAGATCAGCCCCAGCATTTT. The gene calls are TRBV27 and TRBJ1-5, with D possibly being TRBD1 (5 bases). CDR1 MNHEY and CDR2 SMNVEV come from the germline V gene (reference sequence). CDR3 length equals 14 residues. Trimming removed 5 bases from V and 5 bases from J, with 13 bases in between.

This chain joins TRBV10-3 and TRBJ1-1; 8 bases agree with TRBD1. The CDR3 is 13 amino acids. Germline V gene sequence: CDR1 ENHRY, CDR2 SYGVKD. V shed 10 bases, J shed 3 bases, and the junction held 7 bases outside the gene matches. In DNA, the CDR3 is TGTGCCACCTCAGGGGGCCGGGACACTGAAGCTTTCTTT. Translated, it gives CATSGGRDTEAFF.

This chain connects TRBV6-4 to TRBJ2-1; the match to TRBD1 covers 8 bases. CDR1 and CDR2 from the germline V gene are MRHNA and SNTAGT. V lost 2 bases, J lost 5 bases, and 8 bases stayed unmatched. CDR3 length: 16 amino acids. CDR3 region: CASSDQGTGVDNEQFF. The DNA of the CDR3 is TGTGCCAGCAGTGACCAAGGGACAGGCGTCGACAATGAGCAGTTCTTC.

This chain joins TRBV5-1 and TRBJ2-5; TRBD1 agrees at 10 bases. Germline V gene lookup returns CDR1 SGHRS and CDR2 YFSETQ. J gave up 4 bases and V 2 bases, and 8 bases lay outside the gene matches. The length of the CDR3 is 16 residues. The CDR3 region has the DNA TGCGCCAGCAGCTTTGGGACAGGGGCGGGGGTAGAGACCCAGTACTTC. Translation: CASSFGTGAGVETQYF.

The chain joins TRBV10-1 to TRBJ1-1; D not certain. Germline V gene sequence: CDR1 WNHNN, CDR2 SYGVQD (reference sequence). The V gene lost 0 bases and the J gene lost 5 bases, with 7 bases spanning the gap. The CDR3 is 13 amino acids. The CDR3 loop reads CASSESWRTEAFF. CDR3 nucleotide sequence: TGCGCCAGCAGTGAGTCGTGGCGGACTGAAGCTTTCTTT.

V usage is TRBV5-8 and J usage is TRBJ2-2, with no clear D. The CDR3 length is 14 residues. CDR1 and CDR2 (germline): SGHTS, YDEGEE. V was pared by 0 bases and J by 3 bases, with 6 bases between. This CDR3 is CASSLGQYTGELFF. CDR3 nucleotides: TGTGCCAGCAGCTTGGGGCAGTACACCGGGGAGCTGTTTTTT.

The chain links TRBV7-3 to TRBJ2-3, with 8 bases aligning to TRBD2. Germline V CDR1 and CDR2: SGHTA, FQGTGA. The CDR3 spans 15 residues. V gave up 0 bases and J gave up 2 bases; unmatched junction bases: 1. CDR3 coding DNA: TGTGCCAGCAGCTTAACTAGCGGGAACACAGATACGCAGTATTTT. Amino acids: CASSLTSGNTDTQYF.

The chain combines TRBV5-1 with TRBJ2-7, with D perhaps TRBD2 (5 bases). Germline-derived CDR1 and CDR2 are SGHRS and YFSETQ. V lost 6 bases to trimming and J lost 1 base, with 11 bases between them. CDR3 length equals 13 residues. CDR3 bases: TGCGCCAGCACAACAGAGGGATCCTACGAGCAGTACTTC. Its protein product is CASTTEGSYEQYF.

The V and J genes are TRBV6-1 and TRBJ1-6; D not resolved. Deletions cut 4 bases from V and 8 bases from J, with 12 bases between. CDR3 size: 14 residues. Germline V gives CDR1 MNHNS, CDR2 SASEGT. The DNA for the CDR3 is TGTGCCAGCAGTGGGTCGTTCTCTTATTCACCCCTCCACTTT. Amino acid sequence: CASSGSFSYSPLHF.